This T cell receptor (beta chain) was obtained from a study of blood T cells in healthy people across ages. About the research overall: Through template switching, about one barcoded beta molecule was captured per two T cells, as measured in model experiments. Notes on the study in general: PBMCs that were unsorted prevented a conclusive naive versus antigen-experienced comparison.

A second PCR of roughly 6 to 12 cycles used a sample-barcoded 5' primer and a J-beta primer mix. TCRdb reprocessed the 5' RACE reads via MiXCR and lists one record per CDR3 protein. The sample yields over 1.5 million distinct CDR3 sequences, about 49% seen once. A note on this clonotype: The antigen is not known.

The CDR3 extends over 13 amino acids. The germline CDR1 and CDR2 sequences are SGHAT and FQNNGV. The chain combines TRBV11-2 with TRBJ2-7; D gene ambiguous. The DNA matches TRBJ2-5 better at its end, which makes the J call doubtful. The sequencing input was blood. The sequence was obtained from a woman aged 40 to 55 in good health. CDR3: CAGRNPPGETQYF. The CDR3 DNA reads as TGTGCAGGCAGGAACCCGCCGGGAGAGACCCAGTACTTC.